This T cell receptor (beta chain) appears in the sequencing data of a study of cytomegalovirus exposure and HLA in healthy donors. Broader study findings: Using the classifier, cytomegalovirus status was reportedly diagnosed with high specificity and sensitivity.

The table came from immunoSEQ multiplex PCR; TCRdb's copy has only in-frame clones and leaves some out. The sample includes around 400,000 clones, around 86% of them seen just once. Comment on this clone: Its antigen is unknown.

Germline V lookup: CDR1 LGHNT, CDR2 FRNRAP. The CDR3 extends over 18 amino acids. With 3 bases clipped from V and 9 bases from J, the junction kept 19 bases outside the gene matches. The receptor was isolated from a young woman in good health and CMV-seronegative. The specimen was PBMCs. The chain couples TRBV12-5 to TRBJ2-1; TRBD1 matches at 8 bases. CDR3 DNA: TGTGCTAGTGGTTTTGGGACAGGATCCCGCCCAACATTAATTGAGCAGTTCTTC. Translation gives CASGFGTGSRPTLIEQFF.